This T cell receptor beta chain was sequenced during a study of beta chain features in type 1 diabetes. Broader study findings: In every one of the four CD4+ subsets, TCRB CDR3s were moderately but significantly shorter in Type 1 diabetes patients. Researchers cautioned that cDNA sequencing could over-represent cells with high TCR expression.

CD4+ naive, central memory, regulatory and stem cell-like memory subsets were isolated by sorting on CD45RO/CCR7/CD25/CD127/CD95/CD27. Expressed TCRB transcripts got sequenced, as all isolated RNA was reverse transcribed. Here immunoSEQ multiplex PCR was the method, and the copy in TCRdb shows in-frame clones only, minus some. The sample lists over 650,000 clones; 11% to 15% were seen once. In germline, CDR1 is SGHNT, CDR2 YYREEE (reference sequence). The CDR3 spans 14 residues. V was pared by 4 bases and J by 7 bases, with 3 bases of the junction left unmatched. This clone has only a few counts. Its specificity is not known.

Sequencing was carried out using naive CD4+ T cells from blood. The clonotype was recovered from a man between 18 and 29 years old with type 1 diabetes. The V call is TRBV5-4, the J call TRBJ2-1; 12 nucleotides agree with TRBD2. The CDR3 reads CASSGLAGRNEQFF. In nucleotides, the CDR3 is TGTGCCAGCAGCGGACTAGCGGGGAGGAATGAGCAGTTCTTC. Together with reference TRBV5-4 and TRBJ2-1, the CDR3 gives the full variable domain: ETGVTQSPTHLIKTRGQQVTLRCSSQSGHNTVSWYQQALGQGPQFIFQYYREEENGRGNFPPRFSGLQFPNYSSELNVNALELDDSALYLCASSGLAGRNEQFFGPGTRLTVL.